A single sample gave rise to the 5 T cell receptor beta chains below, sequenced in a study of T cells in women clearing cervical HPV infection. The protocol was immunoSEQ multiplex PCR, while the TCRdb copy is restricted to in-frame clones and leaves out a portion. The sample has roughly 14,000 clones, and its top ten clones hold 6% to 9%. The material sequenced was blood buffy coat. These receptors all come from a woman between 18 and 70 years old with a cervical HPV16 infection that either progressed to CIN3+ or cleared (not recorded which).

Details on this clone: Read coverage stops 3 residues before the CDR3 terminus; the germline J gene supplies the remainder. Other DNA sequences within the sample encode an identical CDR3. The chain joins TRBV19 to TRBJ1-1; possible D gene TRBD1, 5 bases. This CDR3 has 15 amino acids. CDR1 is LNHDA, CDR2 SQIVND, per germline (reference sequence). CDR3 residues: CASSIGKGYTETAFF. Incomplete CDR3 DNA: TGTGCCAGTAGTATAGGGAAGGGGTATACGGAGACA.

A note on this clone: The CDR3 end is not reached by the read, which stops 3 residues before it; the germline J gene fills it in. The chain has TRBV19 and TRBJ2-1, with 10 bases lining up with TRBD2. Germline CDR1 and CDR2: LNHDA and SQIVND (reference sequence). The length of the CDR3 is 15 residues. V was clipped by 6 bases and J by 6 bases; unmatched bases: 8. The CDR3 DNA, read in part, is TGTGCCAGTAGAACAACTAGCGGGATCGCCAATGAG. This gives the protein CASRTTSGIANE. The whole CDR3 region reads CASRTTSGIANEQFF.

For this clone: The read comes to an end 3 residues before the CDR3 does, leaving the germline J gene to fill in the end. The genes are TRBV20-1 and TRBJ2-7; maybe TRBD1 (5 bases). The length of the CDR3 is 14 residues. The germline V gene encodes CDR1 DFQATT and CDR2 SNEGSKA (reference sequence). V shed 0 bases and J shed 2 bases, with 11 bases lying between them. The DNA read from the CDR3 is TGCAGTGCTAGAGATCTGGGCAGGGCCTACGAG. This encodes CSARDLGRAYE. In full, the CDR3 is CSARDLGRAYEQYF.

On this clone: The sequenced fragment ends 3 residues before the CDR3 boundary, so the rest is inferred from the germline J gene. This chain joins TRBV7-9 and TRBJ2-3; 8 nucleotides match TRBD1. Germline assignment: CDR1 SEHNR and CDR2 FQNEAQ (reference sequence). This CDR3 contains 13 residues. The CDR3 loop is CASSSTGEETQYF. The CDR3 DNA, read in part, is TGTGCCAGCAGCTCGACAGGGGAGGAGACG.

Remarks on this clone: With the read ending 3 residues before the CDR3 end, the germline J gene is used to fill in that end. The J gene is TRBJ1-2, the V gene TRBV7-2; D perhaps matches TRBD1 (5 bases). Germline V gives CDR1 SGHTA, CDR2 FQGNSA. The CDR3 totals 15 residues. The covered CDR3 bases are TGTGCCAGCAGCTCCCATGGAGGGGTTAGTCGCGGC. Encoded protein: CASSSHGGVSRG. The entire CDR3 sequence reads CASSSHGGVSRGYTF.